The T cell receptor beta chain described here comes from a study of cytomegalovirus exposure and HLA in healthy donors (dated by TCRdb to 2016 to 2017). Regarding the study in general: An earlier analysis of about 560 of the donors reported 276 Gb of sequence data and about 120 million unique TCR beta sequences obtained from around 180 million T cells. Donor age, sex, ethnicity and CMV serostatus were compiled alongside the repertoire data. Every repertoire in the discovery cohort had been generated on one and the same sequencing platform. The number of typed donors differed by locus: about 629-630 for A, B, C, DRB1 and DQB1; some 500 for DQA1; roughly 600 for DPA1; and some 450 for DPB1. About 310 gigabases of sequencing data and approximately 80 million unique TCR sequences were included in an early release covering under 650 HLA-typed donors. The study used immunosequencing to profile the T cell repertoires of approximately 640 subjects and linked those repertoires to cytomegalovirus serostatus. Besides the first cohort of around 700 subjects, a separate validation cohort made up of around 120 different subjects was used. Rather than using new phenotypic data, the later analysis identified candidate immune exposures from TCR beta sequences and from how often those sequences occurred across donors. High-throughput TCR immunosequencing, statistical association of individual TCRs with disease status, and machine learning were combined to predict cytomegalovirus infection status. Among some 410 genotyped donors of the cohort, an average of 235,054 unique TCR beta nucleotide sequences were sequenced per donor, around a sixth of them non-productive. Of the roughly 400 genotyped donors, roughly 80% fell in the genetic ancestry cluster associated with self-reported Caucasian donors. A later genetic analysis used genome-wide SNP genotypes for about 60% of the roughly 700 donors, treating that subset as a discovery cohort. HLA typing included class I and class II loci at four-digit resolution. A later analysis re-analyzed previously published TCR beta repertoires from 500 to 700 donors and added high-resolution HLA genotyping to study TCR occurrence patterns. In an earlier analysis of over 550 of the donors, high-throughput TCR beta sequencing was used to judge whether each TCR beta V gene segment behaved as functional or pseudogenic. The study aimed to test whether cataloging public T cell receptors could reveal signatures of past pathogen exposure. Roughly 5 DR-DQ haplotypes were handled as single units for association and clustering, since linkage in the cohort was strong. The paper as a whole reports these results and caveats: An association between a missense DCLRE1C variant and V-gene and J-gene trimming of TCR beta chains was found in a later genetic analysis and replicated in an independent cohort. A later analysis found that TCR association rates varied across HLA loci, with DRB1 alleles showing the most associated TCRs and HLA-C alleles the fewest. The classifier was reported to diagnose cytomegalovirus status with high specificity and sensitivity in both the original and validation cohorts. This cohort had only TCR beta chains sequenced, and the lack of alpha or paired-chain data limited which features could be detected. Assigning TCR associations to individual alleles was difficult when HLA alleles, especially DR and DQ, strongly co-occurred. Linkage disequilibrium might explain the correlated functional status among segregating V segments, but an unknown experimental factor could not be excluded. Fewer than 20 rarely observed V segments, including chromosome 9 orphons, were excluded from the earlier analysis of approximately 500 of the donors because counts were too low. In a later analysis, most CMV-associated TCR beta chains were found to appear HLA-restricted, with HLA associations seemingly driven largely by CMV exposure. CMV serostatus was the only immune exposure information available for the cohort. In vitro tests confirmed that a few of the cytomegalovirus-associated TCR beta chains recognize cytomegalovirus antigens. A group of highly shared sequence variants was considered likely to be a technical artifact of the sequencing pipeline. At a false discovery rate of 0.05, a later analysis linked about 17,000 TCR beta sequences to specific HLA alleles. Most TCR sequences were seen in very few donors, while some public TCRs were found in many individuals. Some IMGT-functional V segments, including TRBV6-2 and TRBV6-3, could not be told apart with the 87-base-pair reads, so those segments were excluded. According to a later genetic analysis, donors in an Asian-associated ancestry cluster had fewer N-insertions in productive TCRs than the approximately 670-donor mean. Compared with equally common non-associated chains, HLA-associated TCR beta chains in a later analysis were more clonally expanded and had lower generation probabilities. A further reported finding was that TCR beta sequences accurately predicted the HLA-A and HLA-B alleles for most subjects in the first cohort. Broadly in line with IMGT annotations, most TCR beta V segments showed up in productive rearrangements about 90% or about 30% of the time in an earlier analysis of 450 to 600 of the donors. The authors suggested that the approach could potentially be generalized to other disease states and immunological phenotypes. Several of the top co-occurrence clusters appeared to be linked to parvovirus B19, influenza, CMV and Epstein-Barr virus, according to a later analysis. Presence/absence analyses assumed roughly uniform sequencing depth across donors, an assumption that may not hold. The study listed 150 to 200 TCR beta chains as associated with cytomegalovirus. Because some donors lacked HLA typing at each locus, the association tests relied only on the typed subset.

Details on this clone: No cognate antigen has been identified for it. Base qualities are missing; no much larger clone stands one base away.

The CDR3 has 16 amino acids, counting the end cysteine and phenylalanine. The kept DNA is CDR3 alone, 48 bases in frame from the first base. CDR1 and CDR2 are drawn from the germline V gene (reference sequence): SEHNR, FQNEAQ. V is reduced by 1 base and J by 4 bases, leaving a spacing of 14 bases between them. The library was generated by the immunoSEQ multiplex PCR assay. A mixture of 60 forward primers for TCR Vbeta segments and 13 reverse primers for TCR Jbeta segments was used in the multiplex PCR. Amplification of the CDR3 region of rearranged TCR beta genes was performed with a multiplex PCR assay on genomic DNA. Amplified TCR beta libraries were sequenced as 87-base-pair reads on the Illumina HiSeq System. As for the original processing: In a later analysis, 80 million or so unique TCR beta chains were counted across the 690 or so repertoires, and about 10 million of these chains were shared by at least two donors. Raw reads were error-corrected and collapsed into unique sequences with a nearest-neighbor algorithm that merged closely related sequences to remove PCR and sequencing errors. CDR3 sequences were aligned to IMGT reference sequences to assign V, D and J gene segments. For a sequence to be retained, a match of at least six nucleotides to both a V gene segment and a J gene segment was required. Rearrangements were called productive when the CDR3 lacked stop codons and stayed in frame with V and J; all others were non-productive. CDR3 was defined according to IMGT convention as the region running from the second conserved V-encoded cysteine to the conserved J-encoded phenylalanine. The earlier analysis of about 500 of the donors excluded sequences that lacked an unambiguous match to a single V gene segment. An earlier analysis of several hundred of the donors called V segments functional above 56.7% productive rearrangements and segregating when the between-donor standard deviation exceeded 5%. A statistical classification framework was developed to diagnose cytomegalovirus status using the catalog of TCR beta chain sequences. In a later analysis, V and J genes were assigned by comparing TCR nucleotide sequences against IMGT/GENE-DB human TR gene sequences. The TCRdist pipeline was used in a later analysis to assign CDR3 sequences and most-parsimonious VDJ recombination scenarios. In a later analysis, each TCR beta chain was defined by its CDR3 amino acid sequence together with its V-gene family, and reads without a unique V-gene family were excluded. To address suspected cross-contamination and a sequencing artifact, a later analysis removed around 600 highly shared, low-generation-probability nucleotide sequences. A later analysis calculated a clonal expansion index for each public chain from normalized within-repertoire ranks of inferred template counts. Generation probabilities in a later analysis came from a VDJ recombination model fitted to out-of-frame rearrangements, and those results were checked against IGoR. In a later analysis, TCR-TCR, TCR-HLA and TCR-CMV co-occurrence was scored with hypergeometric tests, and a repertoire-size bias correction was applied to TCR pairs. A later analysis estimated false discovery rates by permuting HLA or CMV assignments 20 times. In a later analysis, co-occurring TCRs were grouped using DBSCAN, and TCRdist sequence similarity was added for clustering within HLA-allele-positive subsets. Repertoires with fewer than 30,000 or more than 120,000 public chains, plus five repertoires with anomalous nucleotide sharing, were excluded from co-occurrence clustering. TCRdb obtained this table from immuneACCESS and retained in-frame rearrangements with V and J assigned. These tables miss some clones; where compared with another copy, unresolved V genes account for less than half of the shortfall, and the remainder is unexplained. The DNA gave D and trimming, while V, J and clone size come from that table. The sample contains 150,000 to 200,000 clones, 60% to 85% of them found a single time. Of the sample, 0.9% to 1.2% is held by the ten largest clones.

The cohort consisted of 650 to 700 healthy bone marrow donors. Cohort members were all nominally healthy when sampled, although unrecorded immune exposures were likely present. The donor tested CMV seronegative and was one of the 352 seronegative cohort members. A peripheral blood sample was provided by each donor, and peripheral blood mononuclear cells were used for TCR beta sequencing. The Qiagen DNeasy Blood Extraction Kit was used to extract genomic DNA from the blood cell samples. This TCR derives from a woman between 40 and 55 years old in good health and CMV-seronegative. The sequencing input was PBMCs. Recombination connected TRBV7-9 to TRBJ1-5; the D region possibly corresponds to TRBD1 (6 bases align). The base sequence is TGTGCCAGCAGCTTAGATGGCAGGGGTACAAATCAGCCCCAGCATTTT. Its product reads: CASSLDGRGTNQPQHF. With the portions outside the CDR3 filled from the reference TRBV7-9 and TRBJ1-5 genes, the complete variable region becomes DTGVSQNPRHKITKRGQNVTFRCDPISEHNRLYWYRQTLGQGPEFLTYFQNEAQLEKSRLLSDRFSAERPKGSFSTLEIQRTEQGDSAMYLCASSLDGRGTNQPQHFGDGTRLSIL.